This paragraph reports one TCR beta chain. The antigen it binds to is not known. No clone much larger than this one lies a single base away; base qualities are absent. TCRbeta CDR3 regions were amplified from genomic DNA by means of the immunoSEQ Assay, a bias-controlled multiplex PCR. The paper's data handling went like this. The number of nucleated cells in each sample was estimated from the amplification of reference gene primers within the assay. To quantify the absolute abundance of each unique TCRbeta CDR3 rearrangement, sequence reads were collapsed and filtered. Productive Simpson clonality was computed per sample as the square root of Simpson's diversity index over productive rearrangements. TCRdb limited this immuneACCESS table to in-frame rearrangements with V and J called. A share of clones is missing; checked studies link under half to unresolved V genes, and the rest is unexplained. V, J and clone size derive from that table, while D and trimming were established from the DNA sequence. The sample records approximately 220,000 clones, more than 80% of which are singletons. The ten largest clones represent over 3% of the sample.

V is cut back by 4 bases and J by 2 bases, with 6 bases in the junction unmatched. CDR1 and CDR2 are drawn from the germline V gene: SGHRS, YFSETQ. Including the terminal cysteine and phenylalanine, the CDR3 comprises 15 residues. Only the CDR3 region is kept as DNA, spanning 45 bases read in frame from base 1. Participants in the prospective study were aged roughly 18 to 95 years, lived in 24 United States geographic areas, and enrolled through a virtual design. In the prospective study, participants were assigned to cohorts based on the clinical history participants reported in a screening survey and a study questionnaire. Each participant in the prospective study had whole blood, serum and a nasopharyngeal or oropharyngeal swab collected by mobile phlebotomists. Over a roughly 2-month period, participants in the prospective study had the option of providing additional blood draws and questionnaires. Before DNA extraction, prospective study blood samples were shipped either frozen or at room temperature.

The sample originates from a study of blood T cell repertoires in COVID-19 (dated by TCRdb to 2020 to 2022). Regarding the study in general: Samples covering the acute and convalescent phases of COVID-19 were provided by collaborators in the United States, Italy and Spain. HLA class I and class II types, where available, came from metadata supplied by the sample provider rather than from assay-based typing. Deeply sampled blood TCRbeta repertoires from subjects exposed to, actively infected with, or recovered from COVID-19 were included in the dataset. A de-identified subject ID, COVID-19 status, age in years and sex were almost always included in the sample metadata. Samples came from the ongoing ImmuneRACE study (first 160 participants) plus 1,254 subjects from 6 global collaborators. The prospective study material was composed of cDNA or gDNA derived from T cells, B-cell-depleted T cells, or PBMCs. A freely available public database, intended as a resource for researchers studying the immune response to SARS-CoV-2, is where the repertoires were released. The paper's findings and limits, for the study overall: Clinical and demographic metadata were provided uncurated, with the amount varying by source and participant.

Sequencing used PBMCs or T cells enriched from blood (not recorded which). The TCR was taken from a woman between 40 and 55 years old with acute COVID-19. The chain links TRBV5-1 with TRBJ1-2; 9 central bases correspond to TRBD1. CDR3 region: CASSLSGTGNYGYTF. The DNA sequence reads TGCGCCAGCAGCCTCTCCGGGACAGGGAACTATGGCTACACCTTC.